This T cell receptor (beta chain) comes out of a study of blood T cell repertoires in COVID-19. The CDR3 consists of 11 residues. With 8 bases removed from V and 3 bases from J, the gap between germline ends came to 8 bases. Germline V lookup: CDR1 MNHEY, CDR2 SVGAGI. As processed by the authors: The authors estimated nucleated cell counts from reference gene primer amplification. Profiling relied on immunoSEQ multiplex PCR, and the TCRdb table lists in-frame clones only, not all of them. V and J calls and clone size are as listed in that table; D and trimming were resolved from the DNA. Among 130,000 or so clones listed, about 88% were seen once.

The chain joins TRBV6-5 to TRBJ2-7; D possibly corresponds to TRBD2 (6 bases). Material: peripheral blood. The origin of this receptor is a human donor with COVID-19, enrolled during active disease. The donor label of this sample is uncertain. The CDR3 sequence: CASVEGYEQYF. As DNA, the CDR3 is TGTGCCAGCGTGGAGGGCTACGAGCAGTACTTC.